The 14 T cell receptor beta chains below were found in one sample sequenced in a study of cytomegalovirus exposure and HLA in healthy donors. With 60 Vbeta and 13 Jbeta primers, the PCR was carried out. Assay used: immunoSEQ multiplex PCR; TCRdb lists only in-frame clones, some missing. The table lists about 130,000 clones, 80% of them singletons. The sample consisted of PBMCs. The receptors were sampled from a man aged 35 to 55 in good health and CMV-seronegative.

This clone has just a few counts. The chain carries TRBV29-1 and TRBJ2-2, with TRBD1 as a possible D gene (6 bases). The CDR3 spans 16 residues. The germline V gene encodes CDR1 SQVTM and CDR2 ANQGSEA. The V and J ends lost 4 bases and 3 bases respectively, with 18 bases between them. The CDR3 nucleotides are TGCAGCGTTGTTCCCGAGAACAGGGCGGACACCGGGGAGCTGTTTTTT. It translates to CSVVPENRADTGELFF.

The V and J genes are TRBV5-8 and TRBJ2-5; D might be TRBD1 (6 bases). The CDR3 is 16 residues long. Per the germline V gene, CDR1 is SGHTS and CDR2 is YDEGEE. V was pared by 0 bases and J by 5 bases, with 17 bases between. DNA of the CDR3: TGTGCCAGCAGCTTGGCCTTATTGGGGCAGGGGGAGACCCAGTACTTC. This encodes CASSLALLGQGETQYF.

CDR3: CASSEYGTNYGYTF. The CDR3 region has the DNA TGTGCCAGCAGTGAATATGGCACCAACTATGGCTACACCTTC. This chain connects TRBV6-1 to TRBJ1-2; D is uncertain. Germline lookup yields CDR1 MNHNS and CDR2 SASEGT. The germline V and J ends were trimmed by 2 bases and 2 bases, with 9 bases remaining between them. The CDR3 has 14 amino acids.

The genes are TRBV2 and TRBJ1-2; 7 nucleotides match TRBD1. V lost 6 bases to trimming and J lost 4 bases; unmatched junction nucleotides: 5. The CDR3 spans 13 residues. The V gene's germline CDR1 is SNHLY and CDR2 FYNNEI. CDR3 region: CASRATGTYGYTF. The CDR3 coding sequence is TGTGCCAGCAGAGCGACAGGGACCTATGGCTACACCTTC.

The chain has TRBV5-1 and TRBJ2-4, with 13 bases identical to TRBD2. The CDR3 contains 16 residues. CDR1 SGHRS and CDR2 YFSETQ come from the germline V gene. The ends lost 6 bases at V and 4 bases at J; junction bases unmatched: 7. CDR3 in amino acids: CASTPGTSGIKNIQYF. The CDR3 nucleotides read TGCGCCAGCACCCCCGGGACTAGCGGGATTAAAAACATTCAGTACTTC.

Of note for this clone: The germline gene is not matched at one end of the junction; a read error may be the cause. The rearrangement joins TRBV7-8 to TRBJ1-1, with TRBD1 as a possible D gene (6 bases). The CDR3 is 16 amino acids. The germline gives CDR1 SGHVS, CDR2 FQNEAQ. The CDR3 sequence is CANSRDRIGQGLEAFF. CDR3 coding DNA: TGTGCCAACAGCCGAGACAGGATAGGGCAGGGTCTTGAAGCTTTCTTT.

The chain recombines TRBV18 with TRBJ1-5; no firm D call. This CDR3 has 15 amino acids. Germline CDR1 reads KGHSH; CDR2 reads LQKENI. V lost 2 bases and J 6 bases, leaving 14 bases between the germline ends. CDR3 coding DNA: TGTGCCAGCTCACCAGGGCAGGTCTTTGGTCAGCCCCAGCATTTT. Translation gives CASSPGQVFGQPQHF.

The V and J genes are TRBV6-5 and TRBJ2-2; a possible D gene is TRBD1 (5 bases). Per the germline V gene, CDR1 is MNHEY and CDR2 is SVGAGI. V was clipped by 6 bases and J by 0 bases, with 8 bases between them. This CDR3 is built from 14 residues. The CDR3 DNA is TGTGCCAGCAGCCAGGGTACGAACACCGGGGAGCTGTTTTTT. Translation gives CASSQGTNTGELFF.

V and J are TRBV5-4 and TRBJ2-7; D is unclear. The V and J ends lost 1 base and 0 bases respectively, with 5 bases between them. The CDR3 is 13 amino acids. In germline, CDR1 is SGHNT, CDR2 YYREEE (reference sequence). The CDR3 bases are TGTGCCAGCAGCTTGCCCAGCTCCTACGAGCAGTACTTC. Its protein is CASSLPSSYEQYF.

In this sample, this clone turned up a few times. The V call is TRBV2, the J call TRBJ2-3, with 8 bases matching TRBD1. The CDR3 spans 16 residues. V gave up 3 bases and J gave up 4 bases; unmatched junction bases: 9. The germline V gene has CDR1 SNHLY and CDR2 FYNNEI. For the CDR3, the DNA is TGTGCCAGCAGTGATCTGGCAGGGGGCAGGGCAGATACGCAGTATTTT. Translation: CASSDLAGGRADTQYF. Together with reference TRBV2 and TRBJ2-3, the CDR3 gives the full variable domain: EPEVTQTPSHQVTQMGQEVILRCVPISNHLYFYWYRQILGQKVEFLVSFYNNEISEKSEIFDDQFSVERPDGSNFTLKIRSTKLEDSAMYFCASSDLAGGRADTQYFGPGTRLTVL.

To note about this clone: Without the conserved terminal phenylalanine or tryptophan, this CDR3 likely stems from a read error. No DNA is shown, since the ends of the CDR3 on it are uncertain; the CDR3 is the one TCRdb lists. The chain carries TRBV25-1 and TRBJ1-1. The CDR3 comprises 14 residues, both ends counted. Germline-derived CDR1 and CDR2 are MGHDK and SYGVNS. CDR3 sequence: CASTRGDADTEALV.

This clone was counted between two and nine times. The chain carries TRBV25-1 and TRBJ1-3, with 11 bases aligning to TRBD1. Per germline, CDR1 MGHDK and CDR2 SYGVNS. This CDR3 is 18 amino acids long. Trimming at V came to 1 base and at J to 4 bases, leaving 9 bases not matched to a gene. The CDR3 DNA sequence: TGTGCCAGCAGTGAATGGGGGACAGGGGGATTCTACGGAAACACCATATATTTT. This translates into CASSEWGTGGFYGNTIYF.

This chain connects TRBV11-2 to TRBJ1-1, with D perhaps matching TRBD1 (6 bases). The germline V gene encodes CDR1 SGHAT and CDR2 FQNNGV. Trimming removed 5 bases at V and 1 base at J, with 14 bases between. This CDR3 comprises 15 residues. The chain's CDR3 is CASSRPGQSNTEAFF. The CDR3 DNA follows: TGTGCCAGCAGCCGCCCAGGACAGTCGAACACTGAAGCTTTCTTT.

The V and J genes are TRBV7-2 and TRBJ2-3; 7 bases align to TRBD2. CDR3 length: 16 residues. Germline V gives CDR1 SGHTA, CDR2 FQGNSA. J gave up 0 bases and V 5 bases, and 8 bases lay outside the gene matches. CDR3 in DNA: TGTGCCAGCAGCCCCCAGCGGGGTGTGAGCACAGATACGCAGTATTTT. This gives the protein CASSPQRGVSTDTQYF.